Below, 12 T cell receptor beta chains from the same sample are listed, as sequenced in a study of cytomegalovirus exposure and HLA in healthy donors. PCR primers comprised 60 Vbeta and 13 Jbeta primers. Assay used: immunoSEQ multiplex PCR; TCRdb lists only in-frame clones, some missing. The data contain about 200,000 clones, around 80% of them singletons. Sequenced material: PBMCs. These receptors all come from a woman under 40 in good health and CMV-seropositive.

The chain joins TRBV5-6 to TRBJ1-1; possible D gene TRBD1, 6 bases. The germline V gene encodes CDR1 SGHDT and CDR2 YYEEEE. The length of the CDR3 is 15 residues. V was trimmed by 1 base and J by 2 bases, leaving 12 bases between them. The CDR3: CASSLFGGVNTEAFF. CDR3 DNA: TGTGCCAGCAGCTTGTTTGGGGGCGTTAACACTGAAGCTTTCTTT. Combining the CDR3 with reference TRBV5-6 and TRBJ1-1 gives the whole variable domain DAGVTQSPTHLIKTRGQQVTLRCSPKSGHDTVSWYQQALGQGPQFIFQYYEEEERQRGNFPDRFSGHQFPNYSSELNVNALLLGDSALYLCASSLFGGVNTEAFFGQGTRLTVV.

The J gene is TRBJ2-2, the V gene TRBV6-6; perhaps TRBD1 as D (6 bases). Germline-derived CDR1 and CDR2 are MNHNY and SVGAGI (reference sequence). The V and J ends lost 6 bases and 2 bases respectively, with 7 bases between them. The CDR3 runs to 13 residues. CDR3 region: CASRDSNTGELFF. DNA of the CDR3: TGTGCCAGCAGGGACAGCAACACCGGGGAGCTGTTTTTT.

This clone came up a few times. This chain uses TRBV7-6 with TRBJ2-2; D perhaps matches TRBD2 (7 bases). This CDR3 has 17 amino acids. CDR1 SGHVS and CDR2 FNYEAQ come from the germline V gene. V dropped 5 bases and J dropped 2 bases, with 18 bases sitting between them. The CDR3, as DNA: TGTGCCAGCAGCCACATTCGGGGAGGGACAAACACCGGGGAGCTGTTTTTT. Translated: CASSHIRGGTNTGELFF.

The CDR3 bases are TGTGCCAGCAGCTTACGGGGACCGGGACAGGGAGGCACTGAAGCTTTCTTT. Encoded protein: CASSLRGPGQGGTEAFF. This chain joins TRBV7-2 and TRBJ1-1, with TRBD1 matching 9 bases. The length of the CDR3 is 17 residues. After removal of 2 bases from V and 4 bases from J, the junction contained 11 bases not matched to a gene. Germline values: CDR1 SGHTA, CDR2 FQGNSA.

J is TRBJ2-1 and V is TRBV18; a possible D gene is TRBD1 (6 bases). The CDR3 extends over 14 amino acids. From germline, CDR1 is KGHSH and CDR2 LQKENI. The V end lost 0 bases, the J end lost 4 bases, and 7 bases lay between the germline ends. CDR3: CASSPPTGYNEQFF. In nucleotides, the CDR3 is TGTGCCAGCTCACCACCGACAGGTTACAATGAGCAGTTCTTC.

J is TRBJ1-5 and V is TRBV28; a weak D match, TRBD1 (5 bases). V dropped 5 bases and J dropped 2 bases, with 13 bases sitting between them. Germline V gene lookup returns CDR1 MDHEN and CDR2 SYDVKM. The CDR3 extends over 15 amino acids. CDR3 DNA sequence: TGTGCCAGCAGTAATCGACAGCGTCGCAATCAGCCCCAGCATTTT. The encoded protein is CASSNRQRRNQPQHF.

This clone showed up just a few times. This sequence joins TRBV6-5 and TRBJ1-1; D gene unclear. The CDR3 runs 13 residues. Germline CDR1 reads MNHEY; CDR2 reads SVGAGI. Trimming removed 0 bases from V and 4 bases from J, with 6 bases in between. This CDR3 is CASSYSRSTEAFF. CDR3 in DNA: TGTGCCAGCAGTTACTCAAGGAGCACTGAAGCTTTCTTT.

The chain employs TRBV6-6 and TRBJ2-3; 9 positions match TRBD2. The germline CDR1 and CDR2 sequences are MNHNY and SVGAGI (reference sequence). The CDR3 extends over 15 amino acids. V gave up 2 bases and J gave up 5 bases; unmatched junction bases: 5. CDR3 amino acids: CASSYAGLAKDTQYF. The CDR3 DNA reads TGTGCCAGCAGTTACGCGGGACTAGCAAAAGATACGCAGTATTTT.

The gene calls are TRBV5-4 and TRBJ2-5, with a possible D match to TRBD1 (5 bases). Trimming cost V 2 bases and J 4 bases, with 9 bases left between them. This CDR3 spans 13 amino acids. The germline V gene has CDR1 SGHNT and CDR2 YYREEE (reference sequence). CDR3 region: CASSFGRVETQYF. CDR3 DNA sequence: TGTGCCAGCAGCTTTGGCAGGGTAGAGACCCAGTACTTC.

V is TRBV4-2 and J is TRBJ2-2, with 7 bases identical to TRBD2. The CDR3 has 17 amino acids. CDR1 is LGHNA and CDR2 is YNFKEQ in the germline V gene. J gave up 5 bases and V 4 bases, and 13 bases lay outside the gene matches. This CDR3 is CASSPRGAGEETGELFF. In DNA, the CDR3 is TGTGCCAGCAGCCCGCGCGGGGCGGGGGAAGAAACCGGGGAGCTGTTTTTT.

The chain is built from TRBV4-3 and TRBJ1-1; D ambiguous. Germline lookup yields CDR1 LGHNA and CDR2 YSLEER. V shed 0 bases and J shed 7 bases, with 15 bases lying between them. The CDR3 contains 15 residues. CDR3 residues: CASSQDDLPRGEAFF. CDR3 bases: TGCGCCAGCAGCCAAGATGACCTACCACGGGGTGAAGCTTTCTTT.

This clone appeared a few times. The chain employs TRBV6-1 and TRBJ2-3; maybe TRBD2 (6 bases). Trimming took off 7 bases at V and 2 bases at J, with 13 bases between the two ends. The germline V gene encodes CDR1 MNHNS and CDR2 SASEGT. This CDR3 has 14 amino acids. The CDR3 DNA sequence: TGTGCCAGCAAAAAGGCGGGGCTCACAGATACGCAGTATTTT. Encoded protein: CASKKAGLTDTQYF.